This entry lists 29 T cell receptor beta chains sequenced from one sample in a study of T cells after yellow fever vaccination. TCRdb reprocessed the 5' RACE reads via MiXCR and lists one record per CDR3 protein. The sample has just under 600,000 distinct CDR3 sequences, 13% seen once. Sequencing was performed on PBMCs, taken on the day of the yellow fever booster vaccination. The receptor source for this set is a man under 40 who received the YFV17D yellow fever vaccine.

This clonotype turned up a few times. The rearrangement links TRBV2 to TRBJ2-2; no definite D call. Deletions cut 7 bases from V and 8 bases from J, with 8 bases between. Germline CDR1 SNHLY, CDR2 FYNNEI. The CDR3 is 11 residues long. CDR3 protein: CASIGLGELFF. CDR3 sequence (DNA): TGTGCCAGCATCGGGTTGGGGGAGCTGTTTTTT.

V usage is TRBV6-2 or TRBV6-3 and J usage is TRBJ2-1; D is unclear. CDR3 length equals 12 residues. The germline V gene has CDR1 MNHEY and CDR2 SVGEGT. The germline V and J ends were trimmed by 10 bases and 5 bases, with 12 bases remaining between them. CDR3 residues: CATGESNNEQFF. The CDR3, as DNA: TGTGCCACAGGCGAGTCCAACAATGAGCAGTTCTTC.

CDR3 DNA: TGTGCCGCTGGACAGGGGGATGGCTACACCTTC. It is translated as CAAGQGDGYTF. V and J are TRBV6-5 and TRBJ1-2, with 10 nucleotides matching TRBD1. Per the germline V gene, CDR1 is MNHEY and CDR2 is SVGAGI. V was pared by 11 bases and J by 6 bases, with 3 bases of the junction left unmatched. This CDR3 has 11 amino acids.

The genes are TRBV5-4 and TRBJ2-5; TRBD1 aligns across 9 bases. V was pared by 1 base and J by 4 bases, with 5 bases of the junction left unmatched. The CDR3 totals 15 residues. Germline assignment: CDR1 SGHNT and CDR2 YYREEE (reference sequence). The CDR3 loop is CASSLRDRESETQYF. CDR3 sequence (DNA): TGTGCCAGCAGCTTGAGGGACAGGGAATCAGAGACCCAGTACTTC.

The J gene is TRBJ2-1, the V gene TRBV20-1; D is uncertain. V lost 3 bases and J 4 bases, leaving 7 bases between the germline ends. The CDR3 consists of 12 residues. Germline V CDR1 and CDR2: DFQATT, SNEGSKA (reference sequence). CDR3 coding DNA: TGCAGTGCTAGCCCTAGGTACAATGAGCAGTTCTTC. As protein: CSASPRYNEQFF.

The chain recombines TRBV29-1 with TRBJ2-1; D is unclear. Trimming shortened V by 1 base and J by 6 bases, and 10 bases separated the two germline ends. The CDR3 has 13 residues. Germline CDR1 is SQVTM and CDR2 is ANQGSEA. CDR3 in amino acids: CSVEGRPFNEQFF. CDR3 DNA: TGCAGCGTTGAAGGGAGACCATTCAATGAGCAGTTCTTC.

This clonotype was picked up a small number of times. The rearrangement joins TRBV6-5 to TRBJ2-5; D might be TRBD1 (5 bases). Germline values: CDR1 MNHEY, CDR2 SVGAGI. The V and J ends lost 0 bases and 4 bases respectively, with 9 bases between them. The CDR3 has 14 amino acids. CDR3 nucleotide sequence: TGTGCCAGCAGTTACTCTGCAGGGCGAGAGACCCAGTACTTC. Residues: CASSYSAGRETQYF.

In its sample, this clonotype was seen a few times. This chain joins TRBV7-2 and TRBJ2-2, with 8 positions matching TRBD2. CDR1 SGHTA and CDR2 FQGNSA come from the germline V gene. V shed 5 bases, J shed 7 bases, and the junction held 9 bases outside the gene matches. The length of the CDR3 is 15 residues. CDR3 DNA: TGTGCCAGCAGCCCCGCGGGGGGCGAGATCGGGGAGCTGTTTTTT. Protein product: CASSPAGGEIGELFF.

This clonotype was seen a handful of times. The chain joins TRBV6-2 or TRBV6-3 to TRBJ1-5, with 12 bases identical to TRBD1. The CDR3 extends over 15 amino acids. Germline CDR1 and CDR2: MNHEY and SVGEGT. Trimming removed 3 bases from V and 7 bases from J; junction bases left unmatched: 4. The CDR3 here is CASSYGTGGPQPQHF. The DNA of the CDR3 is TGTGCCAGCAGTTATGGGACAGGGGGCCCCCAGCCCCAGCATTTT.

This clonotype has ten or more counts. A much larger clone lies a single base off, so this may be a read error. The chain is built from TRBV6-1 and TRBJ2-7; D not certain. CDR1 MNHNS and CDR2 SASEGT come from the germline V gene. The CDR3 runs to 10 residues. Trimming shortened V by 2 bases and J by 4 bases, and 0 bases separated the two germline ends. CDR3 protein: CASSEYEQYF. The DNA for the CDR3 is TGTGCCAGCAGTGAATACGAGCAGTACTTC.

The chain has TRBV29-1 and TRBJ2-5, with 12 bases lining up with TRBD2. With 6 bases clipped from V and 4 bases from J, the junction kept 9 bases outside the gene matches. Germline CDR1 reads SQVTM; CDR2 reads ANQGSEA. The CDR3 extends over 15 amino acids. CDR3 nucleotides: TGCAGCGTCCGGCCGTTGACTAGCGGGGGAGAGACCCAGTACTTC. This codes for CSVRPLTSGGETQYF.

The chain is built from TRBV9 and TRBJ2-3; D uncertain. CDR1 and CDR2 from the germline V gene are SGDLS and YYNGEE. Trimming shortened V by 1 base and J by 3 bases, and 6 bases separated the two germline ends. The CDR3 has 13 amino acids. CDR3 sequence: CASSVLKTDTQYF. The CDR3 DNA reads TGTGCCAGCAGCGTACTAAAAACAGATACGCAGTATTTT.

This clonotype was seen a handful of times. The chain recombines TRBV29-1 with TRBJ2-5; 11 nucleotides agree with TRBD2. This CDR3 has 16 residues. Germline V lookup: CDR1 SQVTM, CDR2 ANQGSEA. Trimming cost V 3 bases and J 5 bases; bases outside gene matches: 11. The CDR3 sequence: CSVDGSVAGGPETQYF. CDR3 in DNA: TGCAGCGTTGACGGTTCGGTAGCGGGAGGGCCTGAGACCCAGTACTTC.

This chain connects TRBV20-1 to TRBJ1-2; D uncertain. This CDR3 region has 15 residues. Per germline, CDR1 DFQATT and CDR2 SNEGSKA (reference sequence). With 3 bases removed from V and 0 bases from J, the gap between germline ends came to 14 bases. DNA of the CDR3: TGCAGTGCTAGTATGTCAGGAGCGGCTAACTATGGCTACACCTTC. Translating gives CSASMSGAANYGYTF.

The V call is TRBV7-2, the J call TRBJ1-5; D unresolved. V was pared by 6 bases and J by 1 base, with 16 bases between. Germline-derived CDR1 and CDR2 are SGHTA and FQGNSA. This CDR3 has 16 residues. The CDR3 loop reads CASSLLVGRSNQPQHF. Here the CDR3 DNA reads TGTGCCAGCAGTCTCCTGGTGGGTAGAAGCAATCAGCCCCAGCATTTT.

This clonotype appeared a few times. This chain uses TRBV6-5 with TRBJ2-3; TRBD2 aligns across 8 bases. This CDR3 has 15 residues. The trim removed 2 bases at V and 7 bases at J, leaving 8 bases unmatched. The germline V gene encodes CDR1 MNHEY and CDR2 SVGAGI. The CDR3 spells CASSYGASGSYTQYF. The DNA of the CDR3 is TGTGCCAGCAGTTACGGGGCTAGCGGGTCTTATACGCAGTATTTT.

This clonotype was seen a handful of times. CDR3 sequence: CASSFVGPADIQYF. CDR3 bases: TGTGCCAGCAGTTTCGTCGGCCCCGCCGACATTCAGTACTTC. The rearrangement uses TRBV6-5 and TRBJ2-4; D is unresolved. The germline gives CDR1 MNHEY, CDR2 SVGAGI. CDR3 size: 14 residues. The V end was cut by 4 bases, the J end by 8 bases, with 15 bases between.

This clonotype has more than one count but fewer than ten. This sequence joins TRBV7-2 and TRBJ2-4; TRBD1 might be the D (6 bases). The germline gives CDR1 SGHTA, CDR2 FQGNSA. V shed 5 bases and J shed 1 base, with 18 bases lying between them. The CDR3 has 17 amino acids. The CDR3 region has the DNA TGTGCCAGCAGCACACTCCAAAGGCAGGGGGCCAAAAACATTCAGTACTTC. Translation gives CASSTLQRQGAKNIQYF. The full variable domain, in which reference TRBV7-2 and TRBJ2-4 provide the parts outside the CDR3, is GAGVSQSPSNKVTEKGKDVELRCDPISGHTALYWYRQSLGQGLEFLIYFQGNSAPDKSGLPSDRFSAERTGGSVSTLTIQRTQQEDSAVYLCASSTLQRQGAKNIQYFGAGTRLSVL.

The chain couples TRBV30 to TRBJ2-1; D is perhaps TRBD2 (6 bases). Germline-derived CDR1 and CDR2 are GTSNPN and SVGIG (reference sequence). The CDR3 extends over 12 amino acids. In nucleotides, the CDR3 is TGTGCGGCGGGACGTTCACGGAATGAGCAGTTCTTC. Protein sequence: CAAGRSRNEQFF. The full variable domain, rest sourced from reference TRBV30 and TRBJ2-1, is SQTIHQWPATLVQPVGSPLSLECTVEGTSNPNLYWYRQAAGRGLQLLFYSVGIGQISSEVPQNLSASRPQDRQFILSSKKLLLSDSGFYLCAAGRSRNEQFFGPGTRLTVL.

This clonotype came up a few times. The gene calls are TRBV29-1 and TRBJ2-7, with 11 bases aligning to TRBD1. With V trimmed by 7 bases and J by 12 bases, 8 bases remained unmatched. This CDR3 has 11 residues. In germline, CDR1 is SQVTM, CDR2 ANQGSEA. The CDR3 spells CSAVDRGLRYF. DNA of the CDR3: TGCAGCGCCGTGGACAGGGGGCTTCGGTACTTC.

J is TRBJ2-7 and V is TRBV27, with D possibly TRBD1 on 6 matching bases. Trimming stripped 5 bases from V and 6 bases from J, with 14 bases between. Germline CDR1 MNHEY, CDR2 SMNVEV (reference sequence). The CDR3 totals 13 residues. CDR3 DNA sequence: TGTGCCAGCAGTAGGGGGACACTCCTCGAGCAGTACTTC. It encodes CASSRGTLLEQYF.

For the CDR3, the DNA is TGTGCCAGCAGCATAAGTGTTAACACCGGGGAGCTGTTTTTT. Its translation: CASSISVNTGELFF. The chain carries TRBV2 and TRBJ2-2; D gene ambiguous. V was cut by 6 bases and J by 2 bases, with 10 bases left in between. Looked up from germline, CDR1 is SNHLY and CDR2 is FYNNEI. The CDR3 consists of 14 residues.

This clonotype was detected only a few times. The rearrangement uses TRBV24-1 and TRBJ2-3; D is possibly TRBD2 (6 bases). The CDR3 loop spans 18 amino acids. Germline lookup yields CDR1 KGHDR and CDR2 SFDVKD. Between the trimmed V and J ends, which lost 3 bases and 2 bases, there was a span of 20 bases. This chain's CDR3 is CATSDPVVAGKPTDTQYF. The CDR3 nucleotides read TGTGCCACCAGTGATCCTGTAGTGGCGGGGAAGCCCACAGATACGCAGTATTTT.

This clonotype was observed many times. The V and J genes are TRBV5-1 and TRBJ2-3; 8 bases match TRBD2. The V segment lost 3 bases and the J segment 0 bases; nucleotides outside the gene matches: 3. Germline V gives CDR1 SGHRS, CDR2 YFSETQ. The CDR3 loop spans 15 amino acids. CDR3 in amino acids: CASSWERGSTDTQYF. In DNA form, the CDR3 reads TGCGCCAGCAGCTGGGAGCGGGGGAGCACAGATACGCAGTATTTT.

This clonotype was observed a few times. This chain joins TRBV6-1 and TRBJ1-5; possible D gene TRBD1, 5 bases. Per germline, CDR1 MNHNS and CDR2 SASEGT. The CDR3 extends over 14 amino acids. The V end was cut by 4 bases, the J end by 4 bases, with 11 bases between. CDR3 loop: CASSATRGNQPQHF. The DNA for the CDR3 is TGTGCCAGCAGTGCTACACGGGGGAATCAGCCCCAGCATTTT.

This chain joins TRBV24-1 and TRBJ2-1; 10 bases are a match to TRBD1. Germline lookup yields CDR1 KGHDR and CDR2 SFDVKD. With 4 bases clipped from V and 15 bases from J, the junction kept 17 bases outside the gene matches. This CDR3 is built from 16 residues. This chain's CDR3 is CATSDPGTGDSSNRFF. The CDR3 DNA reads as TGTGCCACCAGTGACCCCGGGACAGGGGACTCCTCCAATAGGTTCTTC.

The chain's CDR3 is CSVHPGEETQYF. The CDR3 coding sequence is TGCAGCGTCCATCCAGGGGAAGAGACCCAGTACTTC. V is TRBV29-1 and J is TRBJ2-5; D possibly corresponds to TRBD1 (6 bases). Germline lookup yields CDR1 SQVTM and CDR2 ANQGSEA. The CDR3 has 12 residues. Trimming pared 6 bases from V and 3 bases from J, leaving 11 bases between.

The J gene is TRBJ2-6, the V gene TRBV4-1; D ambiguous. Trimming took off 0 bases at V and 0 bases at J, with 18 bases between the two ends. This CDR3 region has 20 residues. Per germline, CDR1 MGHRA and CDR2 YSYEKL. The CDR3 loop reads CASSQDVLGGFPSGANVLTF. DNA for the CDR3: TGCGCCAGCAGCCAAGACGTCTTGGGCGGATTCCCCTCTGGGGCCAACGTCCTGACTTTC.

The rearrangement uses TRBV20-1 and TRBJ2-7, with D maybe TRBD2 (5 bases). The CDR3 consists of 13 residues. V lost 3 bases to trimming and J lost 1 base, with 10 bases between them. Germline V gives CDR1 DFQATT, CDR2 SNEGSKA (reference sequence). CDR3 residues: CSARWTYSYEQYF. For the CDR3, the DNA is TGCAGTGCTAGGTGGACTTATTCCTACGAGCAGTACTTC.